One and the same sample provided the 10 T cell receptor beta chains below, sequenced in a study of blood T cell repertoires in COVID-19. Only in-frame clones appear in the TCRdb table, and some are missing; sequencing was by immunoSEQ multiplex PCR. The data show 200,000 to 250,000 clones, 75% to 85% seen once. The sequencing sample was made of peripheral blood. Receptor source: a woman aged 65 to 85 with acute or convalescent COVID-19.

This chain's CDR3 is CASSPRDGYTF. The CDR3 nucleotides are TGTGCCAGCAGCCCCCGGGATGGCTACACCTTC. The chain combines TRBV7-8 with TRBJ1-2; D gene unclear. V was clipped by 5 bases and J by 6 bases, with 7 bases between them. Germline lookup yields CDR1 SGHVS and CDR2 FQNEAQ. This CDR3 has 11 residues.

This clone was detected a few times. V is TRBV14 and J is TRBJ2-1; possible D gene TRBD1, 6 bases. V lost 4 bases and J lost 0, with 10 bases in between. Germline CDR1 reads SGHDN; CDR2 reads FVKESK. This CDR3 has 15 residues. CDR3 in amino acids: CASSRLGGSYNEQFF. As DNA, the CDR3 is TGTGCCAGCAGCCGTCTAGGGGGCTCCTACAATGAGCAGTTCTTC.

The CDR3 DNA reads TGCGCCAGCCAGGCCGGGACAGGGGGCCGTAACACTGAAGCTTTCTTT. It translates to CASQAGTGGRNTEAFF. J is TRBJ1-1 and V is TRBV10-2, with 12 bases fitting TRBD1. This CDR3 region has 16 residues. Germline loops: CDR1 WSHSY, CDR2 SAAADI. The V segment lost 8 bases and the J segment 2 bases; nucleotides outside the gene matches: 9.

The chain uses TRBV18 and TRBJ1-1, with 7 bases lining up with TRBD1. The germline V gene has CDR1 KGHSH and CDR2 LQKENI. The CDR3 contains 15 residues. With 3 bases clipped from V and 1 base from J, the junction kept 5 bases outside the gene matches. In nucleotides, the CDR3 is TGTGCCAGCTCACCGAATACAGGGGCGAACACTGAAGCTTTCTTT. Encoded protein: CASSPNTGANTEAFF.

Only one count was recorded for this clone. The V gene is TRBV19, the J gene TRBJ2-2, with D possibly being TRBD1 (5 bases). The germline V gene encodes CDR1 LNHDA and CDR2 SQIVND (reference sequence). Trimming removed 6 bases from V and 1 base from J, with 12 bases in between. The CDR3 consists of 15 residues. The CDR3 sequence: CASSVWTQNTGELFF. The DNA of the CDR3 is TGTGCCAGTAGCGTTTGGACACAGAACACCGGGGAGCTGTTTTTT.

This clone has a single count. The rearrangement joins TRBV7-2 to TRBJ2-1, with D uncertain. Trimming left V 3 bases short and J 6 bases short, with 15 bases between. The CDR3 covers 15 residues. Germline V gene data show CDR1 as SGHTA and CDR2 as FQGNSA. The chain's CDR3 is CASSFFAQEFNEQFF. The CDR3 nucleotides read TGTGCCAGCAGCTTTTTCGCCCAGGAATTCAATGAGCAGTTCTTC.

The count of this clone is one. This rearrangement joins TRBV5-1 to TRBJ2-5; D perhaps matches TRBD1 (5 bases). CDR1 SGHRS and CDR2 YFSETQ come from the germline V gene. Trimming left V 1 base short and J 2 bases short, with 15 bases between. The CDR3 runs to 16 residues. CDR3 region: CASSLLTGSRQETQYF. CDR3 DNA: TGCGCCAGCAGCTTGCTAACAGGATCCCGACAAGAGACCCAGTACTTC.

This chain connects TRBV15 to TRBJ2-2; 9 bases fit TRBD2. The CDR3 is 16 residues long. Germline trimming cut 8 bases from V and 0 bases from J; bases unmatched to any gene: 7. The germline gives CDR1 LNHNV, CDR2 YYDKDF (reference sequence). Here the CDR3 DNA reads TGTGCCACCTCAGTAGCGGGGGAAACGAACACCGGGGAGCTGTTTTTT. Residues: CATSVAGETNTGELFF.

This clone was recorded only once. This rearrangement joins TRBV25-1 to TRBJ2-3; perhaps TRBD1 as D (6 bases). CDR1 is MGHDK and CDR2 is SYGVNS in the germline V gene. The CDR3 sequence is 14 residues long. V shed 5 bases and J shed 6 bases, with 15 bases lying between them. The CDR3 region is CASSPRGNTDTQYF. In DNA form, the CDR3 reads TGTGCCAGCAGTCCCAGGGGAAACACGGATACGCAGTATTTT.

This clone was observed once. The chain couples TRBV21-1 to TRBJ1-5; the table names TRBD1, a call not compared with the DNA. TRBV21-1 is tagged as a pseudogene. The CDR3 is 14 residues long. CDR3 residues: CANHGSGLDQPQHF. CDR3 nucleotides: TGTGCCAACCATGGTTCAGGGTTAGATCAGCCCCAGCATTTT.